These T cell receptor beta chains were read from a single sample in a study of cytomegalovirus exposure and HLA in healthy donors. The method was immunoSEQ multiplex PCR; TCRdb's version includes in-frame clones alone and lacks a portion of them. The table lists 90,000 to 110,000 clones, 76% of them singletons. The sequenced material came from PBMCs. All receptors derive from a man aged 40-49 years in good health and CMV-seropositive. The CDR3 runs from the conserved cysteine through the conserved F or W.

length | J | V | CDR3
18 | TRBJ2-3 | TRBV29-1 | CSVTGGIAGLMVADTQYF
14 | TRBJ1-5 | TRBV5-6 | CASSHQGFNQPQHF
14 | TRBJ2-1 | TRBV2 | CASSPGTGYNEQFF
16 | TRBJ2-7 | TRBV6-6 | CASSNGLAGSLNEQYF
12 | TRBJ1-4 | TRBV9 | CASSGQGEKLFF
17 | TRBJ2-7 | TRBV6-1 | CASSEAMGQGSVYEQYF
12 | TRBJ1-1 | TRBV18 | CASSPGATEAFF
14 | TRBJ1-1 | TRBV21-1 | CASSIPPGDTEAFF
14 | TRBJ2-4 | TRBV11-1 | CASSLGRAKNSQYF
16 | TRBJ2-5 | TRBV15 | CATGRAWGGPQETQYF
14 | TRBJ1-5 | TRBV19 | CASTQREGPQPQHF
15 | TRBJ1-3 | TRBV2 | CASNRDRSPGNTIYF
15 | TRBJ2-7 | TRBV6-1 | CASISGLAGIDEQYF
15 | TRBJ2-3 | TRBV5-4 | CASSFFGGARDTQYF
16 | TRBJ2-1 | TRBV7-9 | CASSSGTSGGRNEQFF
18 | TRBJ2-7 | TRBV7-2 | CASSLRGYERGAPYEQYF
13 | TRBJ1-2 | TRBV29-1 | CSVGGGQGSGYTF
15 | TRBJ1-1 | TRBV11-2 | CASSESVAANTEAFF
14 | TRBJ1-3 | TRBV2 | CASSAGYSGNTIYF
17 | TRBJ2-5 | TRBV11-3 | CASSLGTPGSGQETQYF
14 | TRBJ2-2 | TRBV6-1 | CASRNGGSPAELFF
15 | TRBJ1-2 | TRBV4-1 | CASSPQGVELYGYTF
11 | TRBJ2-5 | TRBV10-3 | CATELGGTQYF
16 | TRBJ2-2 | TRBV7-2 | CASSLGTGLTTGELFF
13 | TRBJ2-7 | TRBV27 | CASSAGGPYEQYF
15 | TRBJ2-2 | TRBV30 | CAWSVGRVDTGELFF
14 | TRBJ2-7 | TRBV6-4 | CASSDSLPEDEQYF
13 | TRBJ1-1 | TRBV11-3 | CASSLQGNTEAFF
17 | TRBJ2-6 | TRBV5-6 | CASSFLAGVSGANGLTF